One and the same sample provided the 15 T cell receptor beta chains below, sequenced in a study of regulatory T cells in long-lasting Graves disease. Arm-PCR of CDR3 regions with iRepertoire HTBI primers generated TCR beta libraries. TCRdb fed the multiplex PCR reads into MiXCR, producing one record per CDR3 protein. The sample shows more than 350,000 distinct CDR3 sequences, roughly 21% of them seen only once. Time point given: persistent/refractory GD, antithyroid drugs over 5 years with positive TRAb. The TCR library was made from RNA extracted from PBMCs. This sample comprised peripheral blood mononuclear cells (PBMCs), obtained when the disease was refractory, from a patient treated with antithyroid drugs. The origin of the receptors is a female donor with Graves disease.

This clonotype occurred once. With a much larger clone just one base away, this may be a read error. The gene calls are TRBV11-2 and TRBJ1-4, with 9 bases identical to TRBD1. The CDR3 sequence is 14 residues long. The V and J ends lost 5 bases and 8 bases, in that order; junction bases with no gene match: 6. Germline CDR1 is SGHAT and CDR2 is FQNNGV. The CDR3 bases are TGTGCCAGCAGCCCGACAGGGGGGGGGGAAAAACTGTTTTTT. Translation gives CASSPTGGGEKLFF.

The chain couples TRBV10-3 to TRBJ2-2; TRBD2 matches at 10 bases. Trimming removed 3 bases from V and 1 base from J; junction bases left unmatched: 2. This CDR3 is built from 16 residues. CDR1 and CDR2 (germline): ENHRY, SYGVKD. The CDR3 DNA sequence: TGTGCCATCAGTGATAAGCGGGAGGGGAACACCGGGGAGCTGTTTTTT. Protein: CAISDKREGNTGELFF.

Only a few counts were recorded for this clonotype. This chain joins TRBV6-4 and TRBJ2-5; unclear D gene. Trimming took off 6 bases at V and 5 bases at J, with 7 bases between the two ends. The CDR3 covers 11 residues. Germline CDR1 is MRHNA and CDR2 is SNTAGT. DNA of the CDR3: TGTGCCAGCAGGGTCGAGGAGACCCAGTACTTC. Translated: CASRVEETQYF.

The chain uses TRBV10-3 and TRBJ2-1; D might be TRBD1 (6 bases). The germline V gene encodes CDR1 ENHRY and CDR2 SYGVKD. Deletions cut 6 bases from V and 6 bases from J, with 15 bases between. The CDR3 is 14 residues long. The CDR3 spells CAIRKIGTPNEQFF. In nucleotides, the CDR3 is TGTGCCATCAGAAAGATCGGGACACCCAATGAGCAGTTCTTC.

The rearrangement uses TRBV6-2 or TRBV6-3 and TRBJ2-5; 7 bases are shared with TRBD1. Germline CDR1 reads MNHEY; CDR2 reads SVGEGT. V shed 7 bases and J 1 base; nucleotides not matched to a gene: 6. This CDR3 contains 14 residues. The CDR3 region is CASKDGTVQETQYF. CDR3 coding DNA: TGTGCCAGCAAAGACGGGACAGTCCAAGAGACCCAGTACTTC.

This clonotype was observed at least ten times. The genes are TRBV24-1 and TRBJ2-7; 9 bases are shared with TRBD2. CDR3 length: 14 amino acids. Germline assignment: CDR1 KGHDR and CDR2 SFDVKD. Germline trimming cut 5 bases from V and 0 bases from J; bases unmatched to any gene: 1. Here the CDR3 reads CATSASGNSYEQYF. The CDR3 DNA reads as TGTGCCACCAGTGCTAGCGGGAACTCCTACGAGCAGTACTTC.

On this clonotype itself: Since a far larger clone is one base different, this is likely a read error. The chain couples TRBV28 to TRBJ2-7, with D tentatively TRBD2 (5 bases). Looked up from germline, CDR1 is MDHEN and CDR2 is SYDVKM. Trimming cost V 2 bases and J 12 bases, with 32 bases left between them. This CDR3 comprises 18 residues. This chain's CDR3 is CASSLHRILDATGETRYF. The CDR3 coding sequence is TGTGCCAGCAGTTTACACCGAATCCTGGACGCCACCGGGGAGACCCGGTACTTC.

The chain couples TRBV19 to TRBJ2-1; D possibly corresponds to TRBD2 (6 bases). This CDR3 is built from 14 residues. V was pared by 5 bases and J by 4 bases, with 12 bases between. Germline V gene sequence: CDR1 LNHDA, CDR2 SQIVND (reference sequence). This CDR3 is CASSLGGPYNEQFF. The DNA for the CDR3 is TGTGCCAGTAGTTTGGGGGGACCATACAATGAGCAGTTCTTC. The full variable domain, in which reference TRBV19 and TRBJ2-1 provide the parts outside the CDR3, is DGGITQSPKYLFRKEGQNVTLSCEQNLNHDAMYWYRQDPGQGLRLIYYSQIVNDFQKGDIAEGYSVSREKKESFPLTVTSAQKNPTAFYLCASSLGGPYNEQFFGPGTRLTVL.

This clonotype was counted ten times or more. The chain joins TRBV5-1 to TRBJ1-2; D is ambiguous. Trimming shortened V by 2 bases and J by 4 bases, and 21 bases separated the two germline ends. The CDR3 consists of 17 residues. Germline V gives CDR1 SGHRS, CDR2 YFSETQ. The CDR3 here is CASSLGMWRPKGYGYTF. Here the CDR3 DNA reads TGCGCCAGCAGCTTAGGGATGTGGAGACCGAAGGGCTATGGCTACACCTTC.

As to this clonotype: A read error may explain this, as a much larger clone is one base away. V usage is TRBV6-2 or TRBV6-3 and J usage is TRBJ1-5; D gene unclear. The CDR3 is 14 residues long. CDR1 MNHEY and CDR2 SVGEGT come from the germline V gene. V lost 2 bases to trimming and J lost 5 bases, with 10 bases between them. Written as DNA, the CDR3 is TGTGCCAGCAGTTACGGCAGGAACGATCAGCCCCAGCATTTT. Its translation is CASSYGRNDQPQHF.

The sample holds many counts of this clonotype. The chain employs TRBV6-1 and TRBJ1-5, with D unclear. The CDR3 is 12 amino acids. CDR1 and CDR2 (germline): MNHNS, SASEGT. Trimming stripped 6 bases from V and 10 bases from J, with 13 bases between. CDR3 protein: CASSFQDRPQHF. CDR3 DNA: TGTGCCAGCAGCTTTCAGGATCGACCCCAGCATTTT.

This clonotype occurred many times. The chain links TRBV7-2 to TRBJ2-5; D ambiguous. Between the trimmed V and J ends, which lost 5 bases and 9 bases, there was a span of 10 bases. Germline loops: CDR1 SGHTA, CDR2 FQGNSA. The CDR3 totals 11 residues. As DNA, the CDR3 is TGTGCCAGCAGCCCCGATCGAGCCCAGTACTTC. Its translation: CASSPDRAQYF.

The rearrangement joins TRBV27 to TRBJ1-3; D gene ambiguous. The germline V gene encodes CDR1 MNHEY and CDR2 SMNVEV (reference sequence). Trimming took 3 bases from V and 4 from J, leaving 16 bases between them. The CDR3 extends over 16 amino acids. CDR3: CASSLNVRGAGNTIYF. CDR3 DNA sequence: TGTGCCAGCAGTTTGAATGTTCGGGGAGCCGGAAACACCATATATTTT.

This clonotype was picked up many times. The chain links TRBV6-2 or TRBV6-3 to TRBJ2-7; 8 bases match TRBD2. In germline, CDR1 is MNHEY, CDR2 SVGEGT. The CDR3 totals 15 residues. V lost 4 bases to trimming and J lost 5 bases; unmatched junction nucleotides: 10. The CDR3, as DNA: TGTGCCAGCAGTTCTTTGGGACTAGGGGCTAACGAGCAGTACTTC. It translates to CASSSLGLGANEQYF.

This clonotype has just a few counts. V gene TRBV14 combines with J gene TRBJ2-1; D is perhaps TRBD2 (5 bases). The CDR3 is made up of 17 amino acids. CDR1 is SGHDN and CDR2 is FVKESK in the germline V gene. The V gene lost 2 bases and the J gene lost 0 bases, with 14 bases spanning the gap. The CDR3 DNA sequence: TGTGCCAGCAGCCAATTGGTCGGAGCGGTCTCCTACAATGAGCAGTTCTTC. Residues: CASSQLVGAVSYNEQFF.